The sequence of this T cell receptor (beta chain) was determined in a study of blood T cells in healthy people across ages (dated by TCRdb to about 2015). At the level of the whole study: In model experiments, template switching captured about one uniquely barcoded TCR beta cDNA molecule for every two T cells. Age-related changes in TCR beta repertoire diversity were measured in the study by deep sequencing normalized with unique cDNA molecular identifiers. Four age groups were formed from the donors: young (average approximately 15 years), middle-aged (approximately 41), aged (under 70) and long-lived (around 82). Donors of different ages were randomly distributed across sequencing lanes to avoid experimental bias. The study analyzed two additional independent replicas of 1 million unique cDNA reads from the same blood draw for two donors, one aged 18 to 30 and one aged 80 or older.

The paper's findings and limits, for the study overall: As age increased, observed TCR beta diversity per million T cells dropped in a roughly linear way, and a significant reduction was already evident by age approximately 40. Because the CMV infection status of the donors was unknown, age-related changes in expanded clonotypes may potentially have been confounded. The percentage of naive T cells measured by flow cytometry correlated strongly with observed TCR beta diversity. Because profiling used bulk unsorted PBMCs, naive and antigen-experienced compartments could not be compared conclusively. Estimates of total diversity based on one million sequenced T cells were regarded as lower bounds and as underestimates. The long-lived group showed more naive CD4+ T cells, fewer expanded clones and increased TCR diversity than the aged group, suggesting age selection.

Library construction relied on 5' RACE. Instrument used: Illumina HiSeq 2500. The second PCR ran for about 7 to 11 cycles and used a J-beta primer mix along with a sample-barcoded 5' primer. Each TCR beta cDNA molecule received a unique molecular identifier from a template-switch 5' adaptor carrying 12 random nucleotides. At least 3 million CDR3-containing paired-end reads were obtained from each sample. First-strand cDNA was synthesized from all RNA with the Mint cDNA synthesis kit, primed by a TRBC-specific oligonucleotide. After uracil-DNA glycosylase treatment, a first 18-cycle PCR used universal primers M1SS and BC2_uni_R on all cDNA. Regarding the original processing steps: For normalization, 1 million high-quality reads were randomly selected from each sample, with every read carrying a distinct molecular identifier. Reads with shared molecular identifiers were discarded instead of being binned into consensus sequences. MiTCR, with a Q25 quality threshold and the strictest error-elimination algorithm, was used for CDR3 identification, clonotype clustering and error correction. A nonparametric unseen species model with Euler transformation was used to estimate a lower bound on total TCR beta diversity. TCRdb took the public reads, trimmed them with fastp at Q25, ran MiXCR for clone calling and kept in-frame beta chains. Entries that share a CDR3 protein sequence are merged under the most common genes and DNA. TCRdb's processing, not the authors' own work, is the source of the V and J calls. Within this sample are more than 1.4 million distinct CDR3 sequences, with 35% to 45% of them counted one time only. The top ten clonotypes cover 7.9% of the sample.

Systemically healthy Caucasian individuals from Russia, over 30 in total and aged roughly 6 to 95 years, were included as donors. Each donor gave 9 to 10 milliliters of peripheral blood, collected into EDTA-treated Vacutainer tubes. Ficoll-Paque density-gradient centrifugation was used to isolate PBMCs, with at least 6.5 million per sample. Trizol reagent was used to extract total RNA from PBMCs, with at least 6 micrograms per sample. For every donor, an aliquot of PBMCs went through flow cytometry to measure the percentages of naive CD45RAhigh/CD27high T cells. V trim: 1 base; J trim: 0 bases; unmatched bases: 6. The germline V gene specifies SGHTA as CDR1 and FQGNSA as CDR2. The CDR3 contains 18 residues, cysteine and phenylalanine counted. Only the CDR3 DNA stays, 54 bases, in frame from base 1. This clonotype was seen a handful of times. This clone's antigen is unknown. Within one base of it there is no much larger clone, and no base qualities were kept.

Sequencing was carried out using blood. This receptor was taken from a young woman in good health. The chain is made from TRBV7-2 and TRBJ2-3, and 11 bases in between align with TRBD2. CDR3 region: CASSLVAGGASSTDTQYF. The DNA is as follows: TGTGCCAGCAGCTTAGTAGCGGGGGGGGCTTCTAGCACAGATACGCAGTATTTT.